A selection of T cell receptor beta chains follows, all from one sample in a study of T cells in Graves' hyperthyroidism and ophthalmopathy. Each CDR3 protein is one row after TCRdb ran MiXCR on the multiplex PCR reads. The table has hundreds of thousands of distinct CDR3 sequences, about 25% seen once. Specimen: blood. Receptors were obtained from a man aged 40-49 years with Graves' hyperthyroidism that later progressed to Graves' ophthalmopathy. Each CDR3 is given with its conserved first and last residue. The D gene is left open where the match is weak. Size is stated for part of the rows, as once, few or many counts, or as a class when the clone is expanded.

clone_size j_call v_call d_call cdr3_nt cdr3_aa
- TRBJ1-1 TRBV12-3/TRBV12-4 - TGTGCCAGCAGCCGTACTGGACAGACCACTGAAGCTTTCTTT CASSRTGQTTEAFF
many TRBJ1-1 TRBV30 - TGTGCCTGTCCGGGACACGTTTACACTGAAGCTTTCTTT CACPGHVYTEAFF
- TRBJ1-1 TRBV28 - TGTGCCAGCAGATCCGGTGAAGCTTTCTTT CASRSGEAFF
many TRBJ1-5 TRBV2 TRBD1 TGTGCCAGCAGTGAGTCGGACAGGGGTCAGCCCCAGCATTTT CASSESDRGQPQHF
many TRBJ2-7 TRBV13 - TGTGCCAGCAGCTCTTTAGCGGCAACCTACGAGCAGTACTTC CASSSLAATYEQYF
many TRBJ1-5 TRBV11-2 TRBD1 TGTGCCAGCAGCTTATGGACAGGGGTGAATCAGCCCCAGCATTTT CASSLWTGVNQPQHF
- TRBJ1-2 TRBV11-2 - TGTGCCAGCAGCCTACCGGACAGCTATGGCTACACCTTC CASSLPDSYGYTF
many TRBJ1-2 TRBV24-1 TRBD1 TGTGCCACCAGTCAGACAGGGTCAATGCGTGGCTACACCTTC CATSQTGSMRGYTF
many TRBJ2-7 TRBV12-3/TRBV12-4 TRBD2 TGTGCCAGCAGTTTAGCGCGGGGGACTAGCGGGTTCTCCTACGAGCAGTACTTC CASSLARGTSGFSYEQYF
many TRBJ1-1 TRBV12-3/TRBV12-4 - TGTGCCAGCAGCGCCAACACTGAAGCTTTCTTT CASSANTEAFF
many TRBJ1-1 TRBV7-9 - TGTGCCAGCAGCTTAGAGGGTGCTGAAGCTTTCTTT CASSLEGAEAFF
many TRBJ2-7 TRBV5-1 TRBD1 TGCGCCAGCAGCTCCAGGACAGGGGCGAGGGAGCAGTACTTC CASSSRTGAREQYF
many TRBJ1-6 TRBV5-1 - TGCGCCAGCAGCTTGTCGGGGACCGAATCACCCCTCCACTTT CASSLSGTESPLHF
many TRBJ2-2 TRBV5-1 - TGCGCCAGCAGCGCGGCCTGGACGTACACCGGGGAGCTGTTTTTT CASSAAWTYTGELFF
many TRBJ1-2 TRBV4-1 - TGCGCCAGCAGCCAGCCACCCCCAGGGGACTATGGCTACACCTTC CASSQPPPGDYGYTF
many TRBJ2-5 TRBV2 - TGTGCCAGCAGAAGCGAGACCCAGTACTTC CASRSETQYF